A single sample is the source of the 27 T cell receptor beta chains below, sequenced in a study of shared clonotypes between healthy human individuals. This table comes from immunoSEQ multiplex PCR, and its TCRdb copy is limited to in-frame clones, with some not included. The repertoire holds approximately 500,000 clones, with about four fifths as singletons. The sequenced sample was PBMCs. These receptors all stem from a woman in her forties in good health. Some clones in this sample may be carry-over from other donors' samples.

As regards this clone: Other DNA sequences from this sample encode an identical CDR3 as well. The J gene is TRBJ2-7, the V gene TRBV28; D unclear. The CDR3 runs to 11 residues. Germline-derived CDR1 and CDR2 are MDHEN and SYDVKM. V dropped 6 bases and J dropped 1 base, with 4 bases sitting between them. The CDR3 loop reads CASRTSYEQYF. The CDR3 DNA sequence: TGTGCCAGCAGGACTTCCTACGAGCAGTACTTC.

This sequence joins TRBV11-2 and TRBJ1-2; tentative D call: TRBD1 (5 bases). Germline assignment: CDR1 SGHAT and CDR2 FQNNGV. The CDR3 spans 14 residues. V lost 1 base and J lost 4, with 10 bases in between. The CDR3 sequence: CASSLAPDSYGYTF. The CDR3 coding sequence is TGTGCCAGCAGCTTAGCCCCAGACAGCTATGGCTACACCTTC.

The chain carries TRBV7-9 and TRBJ2-1, with D hard to call. Germline CDR1 is SEHNR and CDR2 is FQNEAQ (reference sequence). Trimming removed 5 bases at V and 6 bases at J, with 8 bases between. CDR3 length equals 12 residues. In nucleotides, the CDR3 is TGTGCCAGCAGCAACACGGGCAATGAGCAGTTCTTC. Encoded protein: CASSNTGNEQFF.

This chain links TRBV28 with TRBJ2-5; D may be TRBD2 (6 bases). Trimming cost V 6 bases and J 4 bases, with 15 bases left between them. This CDR3 spans 14 amino acids. From germline, CDR1 is MDHEN and CDR2 SYDVKM. The CDR3, as DNA: TGTGCCAGCAGAAAGCGGGTTTTGGGAGAGACCCAGTACTTC. Its translation: CASRKRVLGETQYF. The full variable domain, rest sourced from reference TRBV28 and TRBJ2-5, is DVKVTQSSRYLVKRTGEKVFLECVQDMDHENMFWYRQDPGLGLRLIYFSYDVKMKEKGDIPEGYSVSREKKERFSLILESASTNQTSMYLCASRKRVLGETQYFGPGTRLLVL.

V and J are TRBV7-9 and TRBJ2-3; a weak D match, TRBD2 (5 bases). The germline V and J ends were trimmed by 5 bases and 6 bases, with 24 bases remaining between them. Germline values: CDR1 SEHNR, CDR2 FQNEAQ (reference sequence). This CDR3 contains 17 residues. CDR3 nucleotides: TGTGCCAGCAGCCCCCCTGGCTCTTCGGGGATGGGGGATACGCAGTATTTT. The encoded protein is CASSPPGSSGMGDTQYF. The full variable domain, in which reference TRBV7-9 and TRBJ2-3 provide the parts outside the CDR3, is DTGVSQNPRHKITKRGQNVTFRCDPISEHNRLYWYRQTLGQGPEFLTYFQNEAQLEKSRLLSDRFSAERPKGSFSTLEIQRTEQGDSAMYLCASSPPGSSGMGDTQYFGPGTRLTVL.

The V call is TRBV19, the J call TRBJ2-2; D ambiguous. The CDR3 spans 17 residues. The V and J ends lost 5 bases and 4 bases respectively, with 20 bases between them. Germline V gene sequence: CDR1 LNHDA, CDR2 SQIVND (reference sequence). CDR3 sequence reads: CASSERLLVRFTGELFF. CDR3 nucleotides: TGTGCCAGTAGTGAAAGGTTATTAGTGAGGTTCACCGGGGAGCTGTTTTTT.

The V and J genes are TRBV7-6 and TRBJ2-1; D not certain. V was shortened by 1 base and J by 7 bases, with 5 bases between the two germline ends. Germline lookup yields CDR1 SGHVS and CDR2 FNYEAQ. The CDR3 runs 12 residues. This CDR3 reads CASSLGRNEQFF. As DNA, the CDR3 is TGTGCCAGCAGCTTAGGACGGAATGAGCAGTTCTTC. The whole variable domain, filled in from reference TRBV7-6 and TRBJ2-1, reads GAGVSQSPRYKVTKRGQDVALRCDPISGHVSLYWYRQALGQGPEFLTYFNYEAQQDKSGLPNDRFSAERPEGSISTLTIQRTEQRDSAMYRCASSLGRNEQFFGPGTRLTVL.

About this clone itself: Mismatch with germline at one junction end may stem from a read error. The rearrangement joins TRBV7-8 to TRBJ2-7; D gene unclear. CDR3 length: 12 amino acids. Germline V gene data show CDR1 as SGHVS and CDR2 as FQNEAQ. CDR3 DNA: TGTGCCAGCAGCATGAGCTCCTACAAGCAGTACTTC. Translated: CASSMSSYKQYF.

V gene TRBV9 combines with J gene TRBJ2-5; TRBD2 agrees at 7 bases. From germline, CDR1 is SGDLS and CDR2 YYNGEE. J gave up 2 bases and V 4 bases, and 8 bases lay outside the gene matches. This CDR3 spans 15 amino acids. CDR3 in amino acids: CASSPRGLQQETQYF. The CDR3 bases are TGTGCCAGCAGCCCCCGGGGACTACAACAAGAGACCCAGTACTTC.

This clone was seen more than once but under ten times. The V gene is TRBV30, the J gene TRBJ2-7; perhaps TRBD2 as D (6 bases). V was trimmed by 7 bases and J by 6 bases, leaving 16 bases between them. Germline assignment: CDR1 GTSNPN and CDR2 SVGIG (reference sequence). This CDR3 has 12 residues. CDR3 sequence reads: CALDGGPLEQYF. CDR3 nucleotide sequence: TGTGCCTTGGACGGGGGTCCCCTCGAGCAGTACTTC.

The gene calls are TRBV25-1 and TRBJ2-1; tentative D call: TRBD1 (6 bases). The CDR3 spans 13 residues. From germline, CDR1 is MGHDK and CDR2 SYGVNS. V was shortened by 4 bases and J by 8 bases, with 12 bases between the two germline ends. The CDR3 loop is CASSVQGFDEQFF. The CDR3 region has the DNA TGTGCCAGCAGTGTACAGGGTTTCGATGAGCAGTTCTTC.

J is TRBJ2-1 and V is TRBV10-3, with D uncertain. V lost 3 bases to trimming and J lost 5 bases, with 5 bases between them. Looked up from germline, CDR1 is ENHRY and CDR2 is SYGVKD. CDR3 size: 12 residues. The CDR3 DNA reads as TGTGCCATCAGTGACCAGGACAATGAGCAGTTCTTC. Protein sequence: CAISDQDNEQFF.

The V gene is TRBV7-2, the J gene TRBJ1-1; possibly TRBD1 for D (6 bases). The germline V gene has CDR1 SGHTA and CDR2 FQGNSA. The CDR3 has 14 residues. The germline V and J ends were trimmed by 1 base and 6 bases, with 12 bases remaining between them. The DNA of the CDR3 is TGTGCCAGCAGCTTAGGGGCAGGGGACCCTGAAGCTTTCTTT. Protein product: CASSLGAGDPEAFF.

The chain is built from TRBV4-1 and TRBJ1-5; no clear D. Germline V gene sequence: CDR1 MGHRA, CDR2 YSYEKL. This CDR3 contains 15 residues. V lost 6 bases to trimming and J lost 2 bases, with 14 bases between them. In DNA form, the CDR3 reads TGCGCCAGCAGTTTCACCGTCTCTGGCAATCAGCCCCAGCATTTT. This encodes CASSFTVSGNQPQHF.

V usage is TRBV30 and J usage is TRBJ2-1, with D perhaps matching TRBD2 (5 bases). Germline CDR1 and CDR2: GTSNPN and SVGIG (reference sequence). The V end was cut by 1 base, the J end by 8 bases, with 21 bases between. This CDR3 comprises 16 residues. CDR3 sequence (DNA): TGTGCCTGGAGTGACCCCCCGATGACTACCAGCGATGAGCAGTTCTTC. Residues: CAWSDPPMTTSDEQFF.

The chain has TRBV5-1 and TRBJ1-5; the D gene is possibly TRBD1 (5 bases). Trimming took 7 bases from V and 1 from J, leaving 18 bases between them. There are 16 residues in the CDR3. The germline gives CDR1 SGHRS, CDR2 YFSETQ. The CDR3 loop reads CASPLGGARSNQPQHF. CDR3 in DNA: TGCGCCAGCCCCCTCGGTGGGGCGAGAAGCAATCAGCCCCAGCATTTT.

Details on this clone: Given a much more abundant clone one base away, this may be a read error. The same CDR3 arises from other DNA sequences in this sample as well. This chain connects TRBV11-2 to TRBJ2-3; no clear D. The CDR3 sequence is 12 residues long. Looked up from germline, CDR1 is SGHAT and CDR2 is FQNNGV. With 1 base removed from V and 1 base from J, the gap between germline ends came to 0 bases. The chain's CDR3 is CASSLGTDTQYF. The CDR3 DNA is TGTGCCAGCAGCTTAGGCACAGATACGCAGTATTTT.

The chain has TRBV2 and TRBJ2-5; 11 bases map to TRBD1. Trimming took 4 bases from V and 4 from J; bases not matched to a gene: 5. This CDR3 contains 15 residues. Germline CDR1 reads SNHLY; CDR2 reads FYNNEI. The CDR3 loop reads CASSGWTGGVETQYF. As DNA, the CDR3 is TGTGCCAGCAGTGGGTGGACAGGGGGCGTAGAGACCCAGTACTTC.

The chain couples TRBV20-1 to TRBJ2-5; D may match TRBD1 or TRBD2 (5 bases each). Germline V gene sequence: CDR1 DFQATT, CDR2 SNEGSKA (reference sequence). V was trimmed by 7 bases and J by 3 bases, leaving 9 bases between them. The CDR3 runs 11 residues. DNA for the CDR3: TGCAGTGTGTGGGGGAAAGAGACCCAGTACTTC. Its protein product is CSVWGKETQYF.

The chain recombines TRBV5-1 with TRBJ2-3, with 8 bases fitting TRBD2. In germline, CDR1 is SGHRS, CDR2 YFSETQ. CDR3 size: 15 residues. The ends lost 4 bases at V and 6 bases at J; junction bases unmatched: 10. CDR3 nucleotides: TGCGCCAGCAGCCATAGCGGGACCCTCCGGGATACGCAGTATTTT. Its translation: CASSHSGTLRDTQYF.

The chain employs TRBV11-2 and TRBJ2-7; TRBD2 aligns across 11 bases. Germline lookup yields CDR1 SGHAT and CDR2 FQNNGV. CDR3 length: 15 residues. V shed 4 bases, J shed 3 bases, and the junction held 5 bases outside the gene matches. The CDR3 coding sequence is TGTGCCAGCAGCTCCGGGACTAGCGGCGTCTACGAGCAGTACTTC. Protein product: CASSSGTSGVYEQYF.

The chain joins TRBV7-3 to TRBJ2-1, with 9 nucleotides matching TRBD2. V lost 4 bases and J lost 6; bases outside the gene matches: 10. The CDR3 extends over 16 amino acids. Germline assignment: CDR1 SGHTA and CDR2 FQGTGA. The CDR3 coding sequence is TGTGCCAGCAGCTCCCCGAATAGCGGGAGCGGCAATGAGCAGTTCTTC. Protein sequence: CASSSPNSGSGNEQFF.

This chain joins TRBV6-5 and TRBJ1-1; D gene ambiguous. CDR1 is MNHEY, CDR2 SVGAGI, per germline. The CDR3 is made up of 13 amino acids. The V end lost 6 bases, the J end lost 8 bases, and 16 bases lay between the germline ends. Here the CDR3 reads CASRPPGPLEAFF. The CDR3 DNA follows: TGTGCCAGCAGACCTCCCGGACCGTTAGAAGCTTTCTTT.

The J gene is TRBJ2-7, the V gene TRBV7-8; TRBD1 matches 9 bases. Germline CDR1 SGHVS, CDR2 FQNEAQ. This CDR3 comprises 15 residues. After removal of 5 bases from V and 1 base from J, the junction contained 6 bases not matched to a gene. CDR3 sequence: CASSSRDRDSYEQYF. The CDR3 DNA reads TGTGCCAGCAGCAGCCGGGACAGGGATTCCTACGAGCAGTACTTC.

This clone appeared once. V is TRBV25-1 and J is TRBJ2-1; a weak D match, TRBD2 (6 bases). Germline V lookup: CDR1 MGHDK, CDR2 SYGVNS. Trimming cost V 7 bases and J 2 bases, with 12 bases left between them. The length of the CDR3 is 14 residues. The CDR3 reads CASKKPSAYNEQFF. The CDR3 DNA reads TGTGCCAGCAAAAAACCTAGCGCCTACAATGAGCAGTTCTTC.

The chain couples TRBV6-5 to TRBJ1-3; D is possibly TRBD1 (5 bases). Germline CDR1 MNHEY, CDR2 SVGAGI. The germline V and J ends were trimmed by 6 bases and 4 bases, with 13 bases remaining between them. The length of the CDR3 is 14 residues. The CDR3 DNA reads as TGTGCCAGCAGGGACTCAGGGTCAGGAAACACCATATATTTT. This encodes CASRDSGSGNTIYF.

This chain connects TRBV6-6 to TRBJ2-1, with a tentative D call TRBD2 (6 bases). The germline CDR1 and CDR2 sequences are MNHNY and SVGAGI (reference sequence). This CDR3 is built from 16 residues. V was trimmed by 0 bases and J by 5 bases, leaving 14 bases between them. The CDR3 reads CASSYSSGRGNNEQFF. The CDR3 DNA is TGTGCCAGCAGTTACTCGTCCGGGAGAGGAAACAATGAGCAGTTCTTC.